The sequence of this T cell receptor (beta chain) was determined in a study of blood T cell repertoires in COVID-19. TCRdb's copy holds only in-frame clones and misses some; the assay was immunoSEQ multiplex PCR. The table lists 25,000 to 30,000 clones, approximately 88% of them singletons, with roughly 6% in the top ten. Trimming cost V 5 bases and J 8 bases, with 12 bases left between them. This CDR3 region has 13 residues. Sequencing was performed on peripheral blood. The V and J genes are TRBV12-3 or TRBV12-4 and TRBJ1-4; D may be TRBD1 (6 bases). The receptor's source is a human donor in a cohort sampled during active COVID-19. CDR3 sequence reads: CASSPRGREKLFF. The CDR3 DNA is TGTGCCAGCAGTCCCAGGGGTCGGGAAAAACTGTTTTTT.